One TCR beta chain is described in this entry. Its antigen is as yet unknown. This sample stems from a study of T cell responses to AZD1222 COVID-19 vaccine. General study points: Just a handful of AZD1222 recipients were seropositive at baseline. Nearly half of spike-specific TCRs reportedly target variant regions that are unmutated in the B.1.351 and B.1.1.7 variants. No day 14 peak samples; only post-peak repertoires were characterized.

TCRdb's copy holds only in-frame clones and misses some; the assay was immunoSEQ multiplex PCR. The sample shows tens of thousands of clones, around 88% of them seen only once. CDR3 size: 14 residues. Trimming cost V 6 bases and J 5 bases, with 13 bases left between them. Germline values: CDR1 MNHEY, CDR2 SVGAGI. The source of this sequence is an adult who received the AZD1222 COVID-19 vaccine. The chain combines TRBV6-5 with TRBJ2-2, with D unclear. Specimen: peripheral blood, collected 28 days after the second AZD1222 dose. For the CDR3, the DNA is TGTGCCAGCAGACCGACCCCGCCGACCGGGGAGCTGTTTTTT. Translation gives CASRPTPPTGELFF.